This T cell receptor (beta chain) emerged from a study of blood T cell repertoires in COVID-19. Study at large: The United States, Italy and Spain provided the acute and convalescent COVID-19 samples. PBMCs, B-cell-depleted T cells, or T cells were the source of the cDNA or gDNA that made up the material.

Authors' methods: Counts of nucleated cells, estimated from reference gene primer amplification, were obtained. Assay: immunoSEQ multiplex PCR; the TCRdb copy retains only in-frame clones and omits some. V and J calls and clone size are copied from that table; D and trimming were computed from the DNA. Of tens of thousands of clones listed, 70% to 90% were seen once; the top ten hold roughly 5.7%. Germline CDR1 and CDR2: SGHTA and FQGNSA. CDR3 length equals 14 residues. After removal of 5 bases from V and 3 bases from J, the junction contained 5 bases not matched to a gene. The sequence came from a man aged 60-69 years with acute or convalescent COVID-19. Sequencing was performed on peripheral blood. The chain has TRBV7-2 and TRBJ1-2, with 8 positions matching TRBD1. CDR3: CASSKTTGDYGYTF. The CDR3 nucleotides are TGTGCCAGCAGCAAGACGACAGGGGACTATGGCTACACCTTC.